The present T cell receptor beta chain was sequenced within a study of post-analysis software for immune sequencing data. Overall study results and limits: TRBV5-6, TRBV5-1 and TRBV20-1 belonged to a set of about 5 TRBV segments that were more frequent in patients than controls.

Of note for this clonotype: Its antigen is as yet unknown.

Deletions cut 5 bases from V and 9 bases from J, with 17 bases between. The CDR3 consists of 13 residues. The germline V gene encodes CDR1 SEHNR and CDR2 FQNEAQ (reference sequence). The authors incorporated unique molecular identifiers into the TCR beta cDNA libraries. Via MiXCR, TCRdb re-called the PCR reads, giving one row per CDR3 protein. The sample records 600,000 to 700,000 distinct CDR3 sequences, 55% to 60% being singletons. The chain is built from TRBV7-9 and TRBJ2-7; maybe TRBD1 (5 bases). The sequencing sample was made of blood. The sequence was collected from a girl aged 2-15 years with multiple sclerosis. Here the CDR3 reads CASSPISTVVQYF. The CDR3 nucleotides read TGTGCCAGCAGCCCGATTTCGACAGTAGTGCAGTACTTC.